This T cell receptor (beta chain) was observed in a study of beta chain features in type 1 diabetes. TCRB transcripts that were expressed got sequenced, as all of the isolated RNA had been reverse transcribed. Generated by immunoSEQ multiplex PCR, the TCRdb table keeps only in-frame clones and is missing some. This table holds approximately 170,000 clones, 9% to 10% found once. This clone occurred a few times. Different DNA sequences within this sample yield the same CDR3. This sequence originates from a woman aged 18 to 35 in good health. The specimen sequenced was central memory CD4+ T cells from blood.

For the CDR3, the DNA is TGTGCCAGCAGCGTTGGGCTAGCGGGAACAGATACGCAGTATTTT. It translates to CASSVGLAGTDTQYF. The chain uses TRBV9 and TRBJ2-3, with 9 positions matching TRBD2. From germline, CDR1 is SGDLS and CDR2 YYNGEE. The trim removed 2 bases at V and 3 bases at J, leaving 4 bases unmatched. The CDR3 spans 15 residues. The full variable domain, in which reference TRBV9 and TRBJ2-3 provide the parts outside the CDR3, is DSGVTQTPKHLITATGQRVTLRCSPRSGDLSVYWYQQSLDQGLQFLIQYYNGEERAKGNILERFSAQQFPDLHSELNLSSLELGDSALYFCASSVGLAGTDTQYFGPGTRLTVL.